Sequencing of this TCR beta chain was carried out in a study of shared clonotypes between healthy human individuals. As for the study in general: For every donor, three CD4 naive, three CD4 memory, two CD8 naive and one CD8 memory plates were used. Study results and limitations: Among the subsets, naive ones generally showed larger estimated richness than memory ones. Represented diversity, genetic and exposure-history alike, was limited by few donors.

This CDR3 region has 18 residues. Trimming removed 0 bases at V and 2 bases at J, with 17 bases between. Germline V gene data show CDR1 as SGHVS and CDR2 as FQNEAQ. Measured with immunoSEQ multiplex PCR; TCRdb has only the in-frame clones, and not every one. The repertoire includes over a million clones, approximately 96% of them detected once, and approximately 1% sits in the top ten. Turning to this clone: What it binds is not known.

The source material was naive CD4+ T cells sorted from blood. Sample subset: CD45RA+ positively selected. The receptor comes from a man younger than 45 in good health. The chain uses TRBV7-8 and TRBJ2-1; D gene uncertain. In nucleotides, the CDR3 is TGTGCCAGCAGCTTAGCGCTGCTTACCCCCAGCCCCTACAATGAGCAGTTCTTC. It translates to CASSLALLTPSPYNEQFF.